The next 2 T cell receptor beta chains were all read from a single sample in a study of PD-L1 blockade in urothelial cancer. The time point denotes: pretreatment peripheral blood. TCRdb's copy holds only in-frame clones and misses some; the assay was immunoSEQ multiplex PCR. The repertoire holds approximately 50,000 clones, with roughly 84% as singletons. Material: PBMCs, obtained around atezolizumab (anti-PD-L1) treatment. Receptors were obtained from a man aged 55 to 69 with urothelial cancer.

The chain employs TRBV5-1 and TRBJ2-1; D is possibly TRBD1 (7 bases). Germline V gene lookup returns CDR1 SGHRS and CDR2 YFSETQ. The CDR3 loop spans 13 amino acids. Trimming removed 4 bases from V and 7 bases from J, with 12 bases in between. For the CDR3, the DNA is TGCGCCAGCAGCCTGCCAGGGGGGAATGAGCAGTTCTTC. Amino acid sequence: CASSLPGGNEQFF.

The chain joins TRBV2 to TRBJ1-5, with TRBD1 matching over 8 bases. CDR3 size: 14 residues. Germline V CDR1 and CDR2: SNHLY, FYNNEI. With 6 bases clipped from V and 2 bases from J, the junction kept 3 bases outside the gene matches. The CDR3 spells CASSPDRGNQPQHF. The CDR3 DNA reads TGTGCCAGCAGCCCGGACAGGGGCAATCAGCCCCAGCATTTT. Using reference TRBV2 and TRBJ1-5 for the parts outside the CDR3, the full variable domain is EPEVTQTPSHQVTQMGQEVILRCVPISNHLYFYWYRQILGQKVEFLVSFYNNEISEKSEIFDDQFSVERPDGSNFTLKIRSTKLEDSAMYFCASSPDRGNQPQHFGDGTRLSIL.